These T cell receptor beta chains were read from a single sample in a study of blood T cell repertoires in COVID-19. Sequencing was performed with immunoSEQ multiplex PCR; in TCRdb, only in-frame clones are kept and a portion is missing. Among about 220,000 clones, approximately 86% were seen once, and the ten largest hold 3.6%. Sample: peripheral blood. All receptors derive from a woman of 80 years or more with acute or convalescent COVID-19. Both conserved end residues are part of each CDR3. Each record gives: V gene, J gene, D gene, clone size, CDR3 protein, CDR3 DNA. D genes are given only for firm matches. A clone size is listed for some rows: how often the clone was seen (once, few, many), or a class if it is expanded.

TRBV6-6	TRBJ2-3	.	.	CASSTSPGSSTDTQYF	TGTGCCAGCAGTACCTCACCCGGGTCGAGCACAGATACGCAGTATTTT
TRBV7-9	TRBJ2-1	.	.	CASSPNGGKAYNEQFF	TGTGCCAGCAGCCCAAATGGCGGGAAGGCCTACAATGAGCAGTTCTTC
TRBV9	TRBJ2-7	TRBD1	.	CASSAGTGEGEQYF	TGTGCCAGCAGCGCCGGGACAGGGGAAGGGGAGCAGTACTTC
TRBV6-5	TRBJ1-2	.	once	CASSPEQGGYTF	TGTGCCAGCAGTCCCGAACAGGGAGGCTACACCTTC
TRBV2	TRBJ1-2	.	.	CASTYDGPHLF	TGTGCCAGCACATATGATGGGCCCCACCTCTTC
TRBV19	TRBJ2-3	.	.	CASSINRVGADTQYF	TGTGCCAGTAGTATTAACAGGGTTGGCGCAGATACGCAGTATTTT
TRBV12-3/TRBV12-4	TRBJ1-2	.	.	CASRLGGIYGYTF	TGTGCCAGCAGGCTCGGGGGAATCTATGGCTACACCTTC
TRBV6-9	TRBJ2-1	TRBD1	.	CASNGQGARYNEQFF	TGTGCCAGCAACGGACAGGGGGCACGGTACAATGAGCAGTTCTTC
TRBV10-3	TRBJ1-1	TRBD1	.	CAISDRGSTTEAFF	TGTGCCATCAGTGACAGGGGGAGTACCACTGAAGCTTTCTTT
TRBV5-4	TRBJ1-1	.	.	CASSLDRVTEAFF	TGTGCCAGCAGCTTGGACAGGGTCACTGAAGCTTTCTTT
TRBV11-2	TRBJ2-5	TRBD2	once	CASSLALRTRVQETQYF	TGTGCCAGCAGCTTAGCGTTAAGGACTAGAGTACAAGAGACCCAGTACTTC